This TCR beta chain was recovered during a study of blood T cell repertoires in COVID-19 (dated by TCRdb to about 2020). Broadly, across the study: Samples covering the acute and convalescent phases of COVID-19 were provided by collaborators in the United States, Italy and Spain. The material from the prospective study consisted of cDNA or gDNA derived from T cells, B-cell-depleted T cells, or PBMCs. The dataset comprised deeply sampled blood TCRbeta repertoires from subjects exposed to, actively infected with, or recovered from COVID-19. The repertoires were released in a freely available public database meant as a resource for research on the immune response to SARS-CoV-2. The samples were drawn from the first 160 participants of the ongoing ImmuneRACE study and from over a thousand subjects provided by 6 global collaborators. A de-identified subject ID, COVID-19 status, age in years and sex were almost always included in the sample metadata. HLA class I and class II types, where available, came from metadata supplied by the sample provider rather than from assay-based typing. Broad study findings and their caveats: The amount of clinical and demographic metadata varied by source and participant and was provided uncurated.

With regard to this clone: This receptor's antigen is unknown. One base away there is no much larger clone; base qualities are not given.

TCRbeta CDR3 regions were amplified from genomic DNA by means of the immunoSEQ Assay, a bias-controlled multiplex PCR. As for the original processing: Within the assay, amplification of reference gene primers was used to estimate how many nucleated cells each sample contained. Sequence reads were collapsed and filtered to measure the absolute abundance of every unique TCRbeta CDR3 rearrangement. For each sample, productive Simpson clonality was calculated as the square root of Simpson's diversity index over productive rearrangements. Not all clones reach the TCRdb copy of this immuneACCESS table, which keeps in-frame sequences only. Checked studies attribute under half of the gap to unresolved V genes and leave the rest unexplained. V and J calls and clone size are those listed in that table; D and trimming were worked out from the DNA. The sample records 30,000 to 40,000 clones, roughly 70% of which are singletons. The top ten hold 10% to 13% of the sample.

One collaborating source in Seattle enrolled patients while the patients were actively infected and followed the patients over time throughout the course of disease. The collaborating institutions used their own protocols to collect whole blood in K2EDTA tubes. For TCRbeta analysis, collaborators shipped samples as frozen whole blood, isolated PBMCs, or DNA extracted from either of those sample types. The CDR3 sequence holds 13 residues, the cysteine and phenylalanine included. Only CDR3 DNA remains: 39 bases, in frame from the first base. The V end loses 5 bases and the J end loses 7 bases, and a stretch of 11 bases separates them. The germline V gene (reference sequence) specifies LNHDA as CDR1 and SQIVND as CDR2.

Sequencing was performed on peripheral blood. The rearranged segments are TRBV19 and TRBJ1-4, with TRBD1 perhaps the D gene, on 5 matching bases. The clonotype originates from a man between 65 and 85 years old with COVID-19, enrolled during active disease. The DNA sequence is as follows: TGTGCCAGTAGTCGGGGGGGGAGTGAAAAACTGTTTTTT. Its translation is CASSRGGSEKLFF.